The 21 T cell receptor beta chains in this list originate from one sample, sequenced in a study of Tregs in tolerant kidney transplant recipients. This table comes from immunoSEQ multiplex PCR, and its TCRdb copy is limited to in-frame clones, with some not included. This table has more than 95,000 clones, around 94% appearing once. The source material was CD4+ T cells from blood. The receptors originated from a human donor in good health.

This sequence joins TRBV19 and TRBJ1-4; D ambiguous. Germline V lookup: CDR1 LNHDA, CDR2 SQIVND (reference sequence). The ends were cut back, 7 bases at V and 1 base at J, with 10 bases in the middle. The CDR3 runs 14 residues. The CDR3 loop is CASKERVTNEKLFF. The CDR3 DNA follows: TGTGCCAGTAAGGAGAGGGTAACTAATGAAAAACTGTTTTTT.

CDR3 region: CASSPEEGLGQFF. As DNA, the CDR3 is TGTGCCAGCAGCCCAGAAGAGGGCCTCGGGCAGTTCTTC. This chain links TRBV5-8 with TRBJ2-1; D is perhaps TRBD2 (5 bases). V was clipped by 4 bases and J by 12 bases, with 17 bases between them. Germline V gene data show CDR1 as SGHTS and CDR2 as YDEGEE. This CDR3 spans 13 amino acids. Drawing the rest from reference TRBV5-8 and TRBJ2-1, the complete variable domain is EAGVTQSPTHLIKTRGQQATLRCSPISGHTSVYWYQQALGLGLQFLLWYDEGEERNRGNFPPRFSGRQFPNYSSELNVNALELEDSALYLCASSPEEGLGQFFGPGTRLTVL.

This clone was counted only a few times. The J gene is TRBJ2-5, the V gene TRBV14; the D is unclear. The germline gives CDR1 SGHDN, CDR2 FVKESK. The CDR3 has 16 amino acids. V was cut by 1 base and J by 0 bases, with 12 bases left in between. The CDR3, as DNA: TGTGCCAGCAGCCAAGGGTGGCCGGGTAACCAAGAGACCCAGTACTTC. Protein: CASSQGWPGNQETQYF.

The V and J genes are TRBV15 and TRBJ1-4, with 10 bases aligning to TRBD1. The ends lost 1 base at V and 8 bases at J; junction bases unmatched: 10. Germline V CDR1 and CDR2: LNHNV, YYDKDF (reference sequence). This CDR3 has 17 amino acids. In nucleotides, the CDR3 is TGTGCCACCAGCAGAGGTCAGACAGGGGGCTATGAGGAAAAACTGTTTTTT. Translating it yields CATSRGQTGGYEEKLFF. Full variable domain (remainder filled in from reference TRBV15 and TRBJ1-4): DAMVIQNPRYQVTQFGKPVTLSCSQTLNHNVMYWYQQKSSQAPKLLFHYYDKDFNNEADTPDNFQSRRPNTSFCFLDIRSPGLGDTAMYLCATSRGQTGGYEEKLFFGSGTQLSVL.

Only a few counts were recorded for this clone. V usage is TRBV2 and J usage is TRBJ1-2; D not certain. The V end lost 1 base, the J end lost 8 bases, and 11 bases lay between the germline ends. Germline CDR1 reads SNHLY; CDR2 reads FYNNEI. The CDR3 covers 13 residues. CDR3 amino acids: CASSEGQATGYTF. The CDR3 region has the DNA TGTGCCAGCAGTGAAGGGCAGGCGACCGGCTACACCTTC.

This chain joins TRBV19 and TRBJ2-7; D not resolved. The CDR3 contains 14 residues. Germline V gives CDR1 LNHDA, CDR2 SQIVND (reference sequence). V shed 5 bases and J shed 5 bases, with 16 bases lying between them. In DNA, the CDR3 is TGTGCCAGTAGTGACCGGCCCCAGGTAGACGAGCAGTACTTC. It encodes CASSDRPQVDEQYF. Filled out from reference TRBV19 and TRBJ2-7, the complete variable domain reads DGGITQSPKYLFRKEGQNVTLSCEQNLNHDAMYWYRQDPGQGLRLIYYSQIVNDFQKGDIAEGYSVSREKKESFPLTVTSAQKNPTAFYLCASSDRPQVDEQYFGPGTRLTVT.

The V gene is TRBV10-1, the J gene TRBJ1-5; TRBD1 matches at 9 bases. V lost 0 bases to trimming and J lost 5 bases; unmatched junction nucleotides: 5. The germline CDR1 and CDR2 sequences are WNHNN and SYGVQD (reference sequence). There are 16 residues in the CDR3. This chain's CDR3 is CASSESIGTGYQPQHF. The CDR3, as DNA: TGCGCCAGCAGTGAGTCGATTGGGACAGGGTATCAGCCCCAGCATTTT.

The V gene is TRBV6-1, the J gene TRBJ1-1, with a possible D match to TRBD1 (5 bases). CDR1 and CDR2 from the germline V gene are MNHNS and SASEGT. V gave up 3 bases and J gave up 1 base, with 9 bases separating them. The CDR3 sequence is 14 residues long. In nucleotides, the CDR3 is TGTGCCAGCAGTGACCGACAGCAGAACACTGAAGCTTTCTTT. Encoded protein: CASSDRQQNTEAFF.

The V gene is TRBV7-9, the J gene TRBJ1-5; D is undetermined. V was trimmed by 2 bases and J by 15 bases, leaving 14 bases between them. Germline loops: CDR1 SEHNR, CDR2 FQNEAQ (reference sequence). This CDR3 is built from 12 residues. The CDR3 reads CASSLNMEERHF. The CDR3 coding sequence is TGTGCCAGCAGCTTAAATATGGAAGAAAGGCATTTT.

The rearrangement uses TRBV11-2 and TRBJ1-1, with 10 positions matching TRBD1. This CDR3 region has 14 residues. CDR1 is SGHAT, CDR2 FQNNGV, per germline. J was trimmed by 6 bases and V by 3 bases; bases with no gene match: 4. CDR3 protein: CASSLDRGNAEAFF. The CDR3 coding sequence is TGTGCCAGCAGCTTGGACAGGGGGAATGCTGAAGCTTTCTTT. Filled out from reference TRBV11-2 and TRBJ1-1, the complete variable domain reads EAGVAQSPRYKIIEKRQSVAFWCNPISGHATLYWYQQILGQGPKLLIQFQNNGVVDDSQLPKDRFSAERLKGVDSTLKIQPAKLEDSAVYLCASSLDRGNAEAFFGQGTRLTVV.

The rearrangement links TRBV6-5 to TRBJ1-2; no clear D. Trimming cost V 6 bases and J 1 base, with 9 bases left between them. Germline-derived CDR1 and CDR2 are MNHEY and SVGAGI. The CDR3 has 13 residues. Written as DNA, the CDR3 is TGTGCCAGCAGGAAGACACGTAACTATGGCTACACCTTC. Translating it yields CASRKTRNYGYTF.

The J gene is TRBJ2-3, the V gene TRBV19; either TRBD1 or TRBD2 may fit D (5 bases each). V shed 2 bases and J shed 4 bases, with 16 bases lying between them. Germline assignment: CDR1 LNHDA and CDR2 SQIVND (reference sequence). There are 16 residues in the CDR3. In DNA, the CDR3 is TGTGCCAGTAGTATATTCTCAGGGAGTCGGGCAGATACGCAGTATTTT. It codes for CASSIFSGSRADTQYF.

This chain's CDR3 is CAISESTGATDTQYF. As DNA, the CDR3 is TGTGCCATCAGTGAGTCGACGGGGGCCACAGATACGCAGTATTTT. V gene TRBV10-3 combines with J gene TRBJ2-3; D might be TRBD1 or TRBD2, each matching 6 bases. The CDR3 runs 15 residues. V lost 0 bases, J lost 2 bases, and 9 bases lay in between. Per the germline V gene, CDR1 is ENHRY and CDR2 is SYGVKD.

The chain recombines TRBV6-5 with TRBJ1-1, with 8 bases lining up with TRBD1. Per germline, CDR1 MNHEY and CDR2 SVGAGI. The CDR3 length is 13 residues. After removal of 2 bases from V and 10 bases from J, the junction contained 6 bases not matched to a gene. As DNA, the CDR3 is TGTGCCAGCAGTTACGACAGGGGAGCTGCAGCTTTCTTT. Amino acid sequence: CASSYDRGAAAFF.

J is TRBJ1-2 and V is TRBV30; weak D call: TRBD1 (5 bases). CDR3 length: 14 residues. Deletions cut 4 bases from V and 0 bases from J, with 12 bases between. From germline, CDR1 is GTSNPN and CDR2 SVGIG (reference sequence). CDR3 nucleotides: TGTGCCTGGAAGGCAGGGCTGCCTAACTATGGCTACACCTTC. This sequence encodes CAWKAGLPNYGYTF.

The J gene is TRBJ1-1, the V gene TRBV5-8; D possibly corresponds to TRBD1 (5 bases). Germline V gives CDR1 SGHTS, CDR2 YDEGEE. The V end was cut by 2 bases, the J end by 1 base, with 12 bases between. CDR3 length equals 15 residues. The CDR3 coding sequence is TGTGCCAGCAGCTTTCGACAGAACTCGAACACTGAAGCTTTCTTT. It translates to CASSFRQNSNTEAFF.

This sequence joins TRBV6-5 and TRBJ1-1; no reliable D call. Germline values: CDR1 MNHEY, CDR2 SVGAGI. The V gene lost 2 bases and the J gene lost 3 bases, with 13 bases spanning the gap. The CDR3 length is 15 residues. The CDR3 is CASSYGSTGDTEAFF. The CDR3 DNA is TGTGCCAGCAGTTACGGGAGCACCGGGGACACTGAAGCTTTCTTT.

The rearrangement links TRBV18 to TRBJ1-2; possible D gene TRBD1, 6 bases. Trimming pared 2 bases from V and 3 bases from J, leaving 7 bases between. Germline CDR1 KGHSH, CDR2 LQKENI. There are 13 residues in the CDR3. The DNA for the CDR3 is TGTGCCAGCTCACCAAGGACAGACTATGGCTACACCTTC. This gives the protein CASSPRTDYGYTF.

The chain has TRBV9 and TRBJ2-3; 9 bases are a match to TRBD1. V lost 4 bases to trimming and J lost 6 bases; unmatched junction nucleotides: 9. This CDR3 contains 15 residues. Germline CDR1 SGDLS, CDR2 YYNGEE. The CDR3 DNA is TGTGCCAGCAGCCGGCCCGACAGGGGGGAGGATACGCAGTATTTT. Encoded protein: CASSRPDRGEDTQYF.

This chain links TRBV29-1 with TRBJ1-1, with D hard to call. Trimming removed 3 bases at V and 0 bases at J, with 17 bases between. CDR1 SQVTM and CDR2 ANQGSEA come from the germline V gene. This CDR3 is built from 16 residues. The CDR3 spells CSVDMWVSPMNTEAFF. CDR3 DNA sequence: TGCAGCGTTGATATGTGGGTCAGTCCAATGAACACTGAAGCTTTCTTT.

Here the CDR3 reads CSGIQGRYGYTF. In nucleotides, the CDR3 is TGCAGCGGTATACAGGGTCGTTATGGCTACACCTTC. The genes are TRBV29-1 and TRBJ1-2, with D possibly TRBD1 on 6 matching bases. Germline V lookup: CDR1 SQVTM, CDR2 ANQGSEA. The germline V and J ends were trimmed by 7 bases and 5 bases, with 14 bases remaining between them. This CDR3 is built from 12 residues.